This T cell receptor beta chain appears in the sequencing data of a study of cytomegalovirus exposure and HLA in healthy donors. Primers included in the PCR were 60 Vbeta and 13 Jbeta primers. TCRdb keeps only in-frame clones here, not all; method: immunoSEQ multiplex PCR. The sample has roughly 190,000 clones, roughly 8.7% seen once. This CDR3 spans 14 amino acids. Germline-derived CDR1 and CDR2 are SGHAT and FQNNGV. Trimming cost V 4 bases and J 0 bases; bases outside gene matches: 0. With regard to this clone: Its antigen remains unknown.

Study outcomes and limitations: An apparent linkage of common viral pathogens to several of the most significant clusters emerged in a later analysis.

This receptor was identified in a woman in her twenties or thirties in good health and CMV-seropositive. Sample: PBMCs. The rearrangement uses TRBV11-2 and TRBJ1-3; TRBD1 matches at 7 bases. The CDR3 region has the DNA TGTGCCAGCAGCTGGACAGGCTCTGGAAACACCATATATTTT. Its translation is CASSWTGSGNTIYF.